This T cell receptor (beta chain) was obtained from a study of shared clonotypes between healthy human individuals. Germline loops: CDR1 GTSNPN, CDR2 SVGIG (reference sequence). V lost 4 bases to trimming and J lost 4 bases; unmatched junction nucleotides: 3. This CDR3 is built from 14 residues. TCRdb keeps only in-frame clones here, not all; method: immunoSEQ multiplex PCR. The table has some 2,100,000 clones, under 97% seen once. The clonotype originates from a man younger than 35 in good health. The chain has TRBV30 and TRBJ2-1; 11 positions match TRBD2. Sample: naive CD4+ T cells sorted from blood. Indicated subset: CD45RA+ positively selected. CDR3 region: CAWTGTSGYNEQFF. The DNA of the CDR3 is TGTGCCTGGACCGGGACTAGCGGTTACAATGAGCAGTTCTTC.